A single sample gave rise to the 28 T cell receptor beta chains below, sequenced in a study of control samples from healthy donors and cancer patients. Produced via immunoSEQ multiplex PCR; TCRdb's table is partial and in-frame only. The table lists 100,000 to 150,000 clones, around 90% of them singletons. The specimen sequenced was blood. These receptors all stem from a man between 18 and 29 years old in good health.

V and J are TRBV9 and TRBJ2-3, with D maybe TRBD1 (6 bases). From germline, CDR1 is SGDLS and CDR2 YYNGEE. With 7 bases removed from V and 2 bases from J, the gap between germline ends came to 14 bases. The CDR3 length is 14 residues. CDR3 nucleotides: TGTGCCAGCGGCCAGGGGACCCTCACAGATACGCAGTATTTT. Protein sequence: CASGQGTLTDTQYF.

The V gene is TRBV2, the J gene TRBJ1-4; maybe TRBD1 (5 bases). The germline V and J ends were trimmed by 9 bases and 2 bases, with 13 bases remaining between them. This CDR3 is built from 14 residues. Looked up from germline, CDR1 is SNHLY and CDR2 is FYNNEI. The DNA for the CDR3 is TGTGCCAGTACGGTCGACAGCACTAATGAAAAACTGTTTTTT. It encodes CASTVDSTNEKLFF.

This chain joins TRBV2 and TRBJ2-3; tentative D call: TRBD2 (5 bases). The V gene lost 10 bases and the J gene lost 4 bases, with 21 bases spanning the gap. Germline loops: CDR1 SNHLY, CDR2 FYNNEI. There are 15 residues in the CDR3. CDR3 residues: CAISGRRQHSDTQYF. The CDR3 DNA reads TGTGCCATCAGCGGACGGCGCCAACACTCAGATACGCAGTATTTT.

This chain connects TRBV24-1 to TRBJ2-6, with unresolved D. This CDR3 is 15 amino acids long. CDR1 and CDR2 from the germline V gene are KGHDR and SFDVKD. V was cut by 8 bases and J by 2 bases, with 12 bases left in between. Here the CDR3 DNA reads TGTGCCACCATATTCGAGTGGGCTGGGGCCAACGTCCTGACTTTC. As protein: CATIFEWAGANVLTF.

The chain uses TRBV9 and TRBJ2-7; D is undetermined. V lost 1 base and J lost 0, with 5 bases in between. Germline V gene lookup returns CDR1 SGDLS and CDR2 YYNGEE. The CDR3 runs 13 residues. CDR3 DNA sequence: TGTGCCAGCAGCGTAACCCCCTCCTACGAGCAGTACTTC. Protein sequence: CASSVTPSYEQYF.

The genes are TRBV30 and TRBJ1-4; the D gene is possibly TRBD1 (5 bases). This CDR3 has 15 residues. Germline CDR1 and CDR2: GTSNPN and SVGIG (reference sequence). V lost 2 bases and J lost 8, with 18 bases in between. The CDR3 spells CAWSYGTAGREKLFF. The CDR3 nucleotides are TGTGCCTGGAGTTACGGGACCGCGGGGAGGGAAAAACTGTTTTTT.

CDR3 sequence: CASSLGEDTEAFF. The CDR3 bases are TGTGCCAGCAGCTTAGGGGAGGACACTGAAGCTTTCTTT. The rearrangement uses TRBV7-7 and TRBJ1-1; unclear D gene. CDR3 length: 13 residues. CDR1 is SSHAT, CDR2 FNYEAQ, per germline (reference sequence). Deletions cut 1 base from V and 3 bases from J, with 6 bases between.

This chain links TRBV7-2 with TRBJ2-7; 7 bases map to TRBD2. This CDR3 spans 13 amino acids. The V gene end was trimmed by 3 bases and the J gene end by 4 bases; junction bases not matched to a gene: 3. In germline, CDR1 is SGHTA, CDR2 FQGNSA. The CDR3 region has the DNA TGTGCCAGCAGCTTGGGTAGCGGGTACGAGCAGTACTTC. This gives the protein CASSLGSGYEQYF. Based on the CDR3 plus reference TRBV7-2 and TRBJ2-7, the full variable domain is GAGVSQSPSNKVTEKGKDVELRCDPISGHTALYWYRQSLGQGLEFLIYFQGNSAPDKSGLPSDRFSAERTGGSVSTLTIQRTQQEDSAVYLCASSLGSGYEQYFGPGTRLTVT.

V usage is TRBV12-3 or TRBV12-4 and J usage is TRBJ1-5; D is unclear. The V end was cut by 3 bases, the J end by 3 bases, with 0 bases between. CDR3 length equals 11 residues. DNA for the CDR3: TGTGCCAGCAGTTTCAATCAGCCCCAGCATTTT. It translates to CASSFNQPQHF.

This sequence joins TRBV6-4 and TRBJ1-1, with D unclear. Germline V CDR1 and CDR2: MRHNA, SNTAGT. The CDR3 loop spans 13 amino acids. V was trimmed by 5 bases and J by 1 base, leaving 8 bases between them. In DNA, the CDR3 is TGTGCCAGCAGTCCGACGGCGAACACTGAAGCTTTCTTT. It translates to CASSPTANTEAFF.

This CDR3 is CATSDSRGGGTDTQYF. For the CDR3, the DNA is TGTGCCACCAGTGATAGCAGGGGGGGAGGCACAGATACGCAGTATTTT. The chain couples TRBV24-1 to TRBJ2-3; D possibly matches TRBD1 or TRBD2 (7 bases each). The CDR3 consists of 16 residues. Germline V CDR1 and CDR2: KGHDR, SFDVKD. V was trimmed by 3 bases and J by 1 base, leaving 13 bases between them.

The rearrangement uses TRBV6-5 and TRBJ1-6; D is ambiguous. Trimming cost V 2 bases and J 0 bases, with 8 bases left between them. Germline V CDR1 and CDR2: MNHEY, SVGAGI. The CDR3 contains 16 residues. DNA for the CDR3: TGTGCCAGCAGTTACGGGCCGAGCTCCTATAATTCACCCCTCCACTTT. Protein sequence: CASSYGPSSYNSPLHF.

This chain links TRBV27 with TRBJ2-1, with 8 positions matching TRBD1. The CDR3 contains 17 residues. Unmatched junction bases numbered 15, after V lost 3 bases and J lost 8 bases. CDR1 MNHEY and CDR2 SMNVEV come from the germline V gene (reference sequence). CDR3 sequence reads: CASSFSGVRGPGDEQFF. The DNA of the CDR3 is TGTGCCAGCAGTTTTTCTGGCGTCAGGGGGCCGGGAGATGAGCAGTTCTTC.

CDR3 coding DNA: TGCGCCAGCAGCTTGTCTTTCATGAACACTGAAGCTTTCTTT. Encoded protein: CASSLSFMNTEAFF. This chain connects TRBV5-1 to TRBJ1-1; D is unclear. The V gene's germline CDR1 is SGHRS and CDR2 YFSETQ. Between the trimmed V and J ends, which lost 1 base and 0 bases, there was a span of 7 bases. The CDR3 length is 14 residues.

This chain connects TRBV2 to TRBJ1-1; weak D call: TRBD1 (6 bases). V lost 4 bases to trimming and J lost 3 bases, with 18 bases between them. Germline CDR1 reads SNHLY; CDR2 reads FYNNEI. The CDR3 has 16 residues. For the CDR3, the DNA is TGTGCCAGCAGTGCCTCCCGGGACAAATATCACACTGAAGCTTTCTTT. It codes for CASSASRDKYHTEAFF. Complete variable domain (other parts from reference TRBV2 and TRBJ1-1): EPEVTQTPSHQVTQMGQEVILRCVPISNHLYFYWYRQILGQKVEFLVSFYNNEISEKSEIFDDQFSVERPDGSNFTLKIRSTKLEDSAMYFCASSASRDKYHTEAFFGQGTRLTVV.

The rearrangement uses TRBV2 and TRBJ2-5, with 11 bases identical to TRBD2. The germline V gene has CDR1 SNHLY and CDR2 FYNNEI. The CDR3 length is 14 residues. V trimming: 3 bases; J trimming: 5 bases; junction bases outside the gene matches: 2. The CDR3 is CASSDTSGGETQYF. CDR3 sequence (DNA): TGTGCCAGCAGTGATACTAGCGGGGGCGAGACCCAGTACTTC.

The V gene is TRBV6-1, the J gene TRBJ1-3, with 7 positions matching TRBD1. Germline assignment: CDR1 MNHNS and CDR2 SASEGT. The CDR3 extends over 16 amino acids. V lost 2 bases, J lost 6 bases, and 10 bases stayed unmatched. This CDR3 is CASSERGPRGANTIYF. The CDR3 DNA is TGTGCCAGCAGTGAACGTGGGCCCAGGGGGGCAAACACCATATATTTT.

This clone has only one observation. The chain combines TRBV6-4 with TRBJ2-3; D possibly corresponds to TRBD2 (6 bases). Germline-derived CDR1 and CDR2 are MRHNA and SNTAGT. V was cut by 6 bases and J by 6 bases, with 16 bases left in between. There are 14 residues in the CDR3. As DNA, the CDR3 is TGTGCCAGCAGCGGGACCGCCGGAGGGGATACGCAGTATTTT. Amino acids: CASSGTAGGDTQYF.

The chain combines TRBV4-1 with TRBJ1-4; TRBD1 agrees at 8 bases. CDR1 is MGHRA and CDR2 is YSYEKL in the germline V gene. Trimming at V came to 1 base and at J to 8 bases, leaving 9 bases not matched to a gene. The CDR3 is 16 residues long. CDR3 amino acids: CASSQGQGALEEKLFF. The CDR3, as DNA: TGCGCCAGCAGCCAAGGTCAGGGGGCGCTGGAGGAAAAACTGTTTTTT.

This clone occurred once. The chain is built from TRBV24-1 and TRBJ1-3; no reliable D call. The CDR3 consists of 16 residues. The V end lost 0 bases, the J end lost 0 bases, and 8 bases lay between the germline ends. Per the germline V gene, CDR1 is KGHDR and CDR2 is SFDVKD. The CDR3 loop reads CATSDLGLISGNTIYF. The CDR3 DNA follows: TGTGCCACCAGTGATTTGGGGCTGATCTCTGGAAACACCATATATTTT.

This chain links TRBV30 with TRBJ2-7; the match to TRBD2 covers 12 bases. The CDR3 consists of 12 residues. Germline V gives CDR1 GTSNPN, CDR2 SVGIG (reference sequence). The trim removed 7 bases at V and 6 bases at J, leaving 4 bases unmatched. CDR3 sequence (DNA): TGTGCCTACCTAGCGGGGGGGCGCGAGCAGTACTTC. Translation gives CAYLAGGREQYF.

J is TRBJ1-1 and V is TRBV6-5; D not resolved. The CDR3 sequence is 13 residues long. Germline CDR1 reads MNHEY; CDR2 reads SVGAGI. V dropped 0 bases and J dropped 8 bases, with 10 bases sitting between them. The CDR3 reads CASSYSMGNEAFF. In nucleotides, the CDR3 is TGTGCCAGCAGTTACTCGATGGGGAACGAAGCTTTCTTT.

For the CDR3, the DNA is TGTGCCAGCAGCTTGGGGTCAACCCGCACCGGGGAGCTGTTTTTT. This translates into CASSLGSTRTGELFF. The rearrangement links TRBV7-9 to TRBJ2-2, with D unresolved. Germline V gene data show CDR1 as SEHNR and CDR2 as FQNEAQ (reference sequence). The CDR3 sequence is 15 residues long. V shed 3 bases and J shed 4 bases, with 12 bases lying between them.

This rearrangement joins TRBV4-2 to TRBJ1-2, with D possibly TRBD1 on 6 matching bases. The CDR3 sequence is 14 residues long. CDR1 is LGHNA and CDR2 is YNFKEQ in the germline V gene. With 1 base removed from V and 3 bases from J, the gap between germline ends came to 9 bases. CDR3 in amino acids: CASSQAGVHYGYTF. The CDR3 DNA is TGTGCCAGCAGCCAAGCAGGGGTTCACTATGGCTACACCTTC.

The rearrangement joins TRBV6-4 to TRBJ1-6; D gene ambiguous. Germline V gene lookup returns CDR1 MRHNA and CDR2 SNTAGT. There are 13 residues in the CDR3. The V and J ends lost 0 bases and 7 bases respectively, with 4 bases between them. DNA for the CDR3: TGTGCCAGCAGTGACTCGACAAATTCACCCCTCCACTTT. Its translation is CASSDSTNSPLHF.

The chain employs TRBV2 and TRBJ1-6; no firm D call. Trimming left V 3 bases short and J 5 bases short, with 5 bases between. The CDR3 sequence is 13 residues long. CDR1 and CDR2 from the germline V gene are SNHLY and FYNNEI. The CDR3 coding sequence is TGTGCCAGCAGTGAGACCGATAATTCACCCCTCCACTTT. It is translated as CASSETDNSPLHF.

The genes are TRBV5-5 and TRBJ2-7; the D gene could be TRBD1 or TRBD2 (6 bases each). This CDR3 spans 13 amino acids. Germline V gene lookup returns CDR1 SGHKS and CDR2 YYEKEE (reference sequence). With 0 bases removed from V and 9 bases from J, the gap between germline ends came to 13 bases. CDR3 nucleotides: TGTGCCAGCAGCTTGGAGGGGGGAGGTAGGCAGTACTTC. This translates into CASSLEGGGRQYF.

This clone was observed a single time. The chain combines TRBV13 with TRBJ2-7; D is unclear. V lost 5 bases and J lost 1, with 21 bases in between. The CDR3 runs to 17 residues. Germline V lookup: CDR1 PRHDT, CDR2 FYEKMQ (reference sequence). The CDR3 DNA is TGTGCCAGCAGCGCCAGCTGGGGATCTCCGGATTCCTACGAGCAGTACTTC. Its protein product is CASSASWGSPDSYEQYF.